This T cell receptor beta chain emerged from a study of CD8+CD57+ T cells in acquired aplastic anemia. For the study at large: DNA from sorted CD4+ and CD8+ cells averaged about 3.2 ug. Average CD4+ read depth in healthy donors was around 11 million reads.

Per germline, CDR1 SGHKS and CDR2 YYEKEE (reference sequence). V was clipped by 3 bases and J by 8 bases, with 10 bases between them. CDR3 size: 12 residues. Turning to this clonotype: The antigen is not known.

Whole-study results and caveats: Patients and healthy controls showed no significant CD8+ Simpson's diversity difference. Patients and controls had in common 25 to 30 CD8+ CDR3 sequences.

The study profiled TCR beta VDJ and CDR3 using genomic DNA as template. TCRdb redid the calling of the reads with MiXCR, one entry per CDR3 protein. The data contain 400,000 to 500,000 distinct CDR3 sequences, around 68% of them singletons. The sample taken for sequencing was sorted CD4+, CD8+, or CD8+CD57+ T cells (not recorded which) from PBMCs. V and J are TRBV5-5 and TRBJ2-3, with no clear D. The sequence was obtained from a human donor in good health, serving as a control. CDR3 sequence (DNA): TGTGCCAGCAGCTCCGCTTTGGGTACGCAGTATTTT. Protein: CASSSALGTQYF.